The 28 T cell receptor beta chains below come from one sample, sequenced in a study of human T cells and chemical hapten exposure. Time point meaning: patch test 3, about 24 weeks after DPC sensitization. Treatment described: therapeutic diphenylcyclopropenone sensitization with weekly scalp DPC. A single record per CDR3 protein comes from TCRdb applying MiXCR to the RACE reads. Of 62,000 or so distinct CDR3 sequences in the sample, 9.5% to 12% were seen once. Specimen: whole blood, collected in connection with sensitization to the hapten diphenylcyclopropenone (DPC). These receptor sequences come from a woman younger than 45 with alopecia areata. Some clones in this sample may be carry-over from other donors' samples.

J is TRBJ2-2 and V is TRBV29-1; D tentatively fits TRBD1 or TRBD2 (6 bases each). The CDR3 consists of 15 residues. The germline V gene encodes CDR1 SQVTM and CDR2 ANQGSEA. Trimming pared 6 bases from V and 0 bases from J, leaving 14 bases between. Written as DNA, the CDR3 is TGCAGCGTCGGGGGCGGGGACGCGAACACCGGGGAGCTGTTTTTT. This encodes CSVGGGDANTGELFF.

The rearrangement joins TRBV10-3 to TRBJ2-3, with D maybe TRBD1 (7 bases). The ends were cut back, 8 bases at V and 4 bases at J, with 13 bases in the middle. The CDR3 is 13 amino acids. Germline V CDR1 and CDR2: ENHRY, SYGVKD. CDR3 in amino acids: CAIAGGGPDTQYF. The DNA of the CDR3 is TGTGCCATCGCTGGAGGGGGCCCAGATACGCAGTATTTT.

This clonotype was seen only a few times. This chain joins TRBV7-2 and TRBJ2-3; 9 bases align to TRBD2. Germline CDR1 reads SGHTA; CDR2 reads FQGNSA. The CDR3 has 15 amino acids. Trimming cost V 0 bases and J 4 bases; bases outside gene matches: 2. In DNA, the CDR3 is TGTGCCAGCAGCTTAGCTCTAGCGGGGTCAGATACGCAGTATTTT. Translation gives CASSLALAGSDTQYF.

This chain uses TRBV7-2 with TRBJ2-2; D not certain. Looked up from germline, CDR1 is SGHTA and CDR2 is FQGNSA. Trimming took off 2 bases at V and 1 base at J, with 8 bases between the two ends. The CDR3 spans 15 residues. The CDR3 loop is CASSLRHVNTGELFF. DNA of the CDR3: TGTGCCAGCAGCTTACGACATGTGAACACCGGGGAGCTGTTTTTT.

This clonotype has only a few counts. The chain carries TRBV6-2 or TRBV6-3 and TRBJ1-5; TRBD1 matches 7 bases. The V and J ends lost 0 bases and 6 bases, in that order; junction bases with no gene match: 2. CDR1 is MNHEY, CDR2 SVGEGT, per germline. This CDR3 comprises 14 residues. The CDR3 DNA reads as TGTGCCAGCAGTTACTCGACAGGGCTTCAGCCCCAGCATTTT. Protein: CASSYSTGLQPQHF.

Worth noting for this clonotype: A clone one base away is much larger, so this may be a read error. The chain combines TRBV10-1 with TRBJ2-6, with D unresolved. Germline CDR1 is WNHNN and CDR2 is SYGVQD (reference sequence). The CDR3 length is 20 residues. The CDR3 DNA reads as TGCGCCAGCAGTGAGTCGAGTGCAGCGAACCATCTCTCTGGGGTCAACGTCCTGACTTTC. Its protein product is CASSESSAANHLSGVNVLTF.

This clonotype was seen repeatedly, ten times or more. The chain has TRBV19 and TRBJ1-5; 9 bases fit TRBD1. The V gene end was trimmed by 5 bases and the J gene end by 1 base; junction bases not matched to a gene: 9. This CDR3 has 17 amino acids. The germline gives CDR1 LNHDA, CDR2 SQIVND (reference sequence). CDR3 sequence reads: CASSSGQGRRSNQPQHF. The CDR3 bases are TGTGCCAGTAGTTCAGGACAGGGGAGGCGAAGCAATCAGCCCCAGCATTTT.

This clonotype has ten or more counts. V usage is TRBV3-1 and J usage is TRBJ1-6; no clear D. CDR3 size: 13 residues. CDR1 and CDR2 from the germline V gene are LGHDT and YNNKEL (reference sequence). The V gene lost 1 base and the J gene lost 10 bases, with 8 bases spanning the gap. The CDR3 here is CASSQARHSPLHF. The CDR3 bases are TGTGCCAGCAGCCAAGCGAGGCACTCACCCCTCCACTTT.

V usage is TRBV7-9 and J usage is TRBJ2-1; possibly TRBD1 for D (5 bases). The V gene lost 3 bases and the J gene lost 9 bases, with 15 bases spanning the gap. The germline CDR1 and CDR2 sequences are SEHNR and FQNEAQ (reference sequence). This CDR3 has 14 residues. The CDR3 sequence: CASSFLRARGEQFF. CDR3 nucleotide sequence: TGTGCCAGCAGCTTCCTCAGGGCCCGAGGTGAGCAGTTCTTC.

This clonotype was picked up many times. The chain couples TRBV20-1 to TRBJ1-1; TRBD1 is a possible D gene (5 bases). The length of the CDR3 is 14 residues. The germline CDR1 and CDR2 sequences are DFQATT and SNEGSKA (reference sequence). V lost 0 bases to trimming and J lost 0 bases, with 8 bases between them. In nucleotides, the CDR3 is TGCAGTGCTAGAGATGGGGGGATGAACACTGAAGCTTTCTTT. Its translation is CSARDGGMNTEAFF.

This clonotype was detected a few times. V is TRBV6-5 and J is TRBJ1-1; tentatively, D is TRBD1 (5 bases). Trimming cost V 4 bases and J 1 base, with 13 bases left between them. The CDR3 runs 15 residues. The germline V gene encodes CDR1 MNHEY and CDR2 SVGAGI. CDR3 sequence: CASSSLQGGNTEAFF. In DNA, the CDR3 is TGTGCCAGCAGTTCCCTCCAGGGTGGGAACACTGAAGCTTTCTTT.

The V and J genes are TRBV27 and TRBJ1-5; TRBD1 might be the D (5 bases). Trimming removed 7 bases from V and 3 bases from J, with 19 bases in between. CDR3 length: 16 residues. Germline-derived CDR1 and CDR2 are MNHEY and SMNVEV (reference sequence). As DNA, the CDR3 is TGTGCCAGCAACGTCGACAGCCCTTTTAACAATCAGCCCCAGCATTTT. This translates into CASNVDSPFNNQPQHF.

This clonotype has a handful of counts. This chain uses TRBV10-1 with TRBJ2-5; 10 bases are a match to TRBD1. The germline V gene encodes CDR1 WNHNN and CDR2 SYGVQD (reference sequence). V dropped 8 bases and J dropped 3; count of bases not matched to a gene: 6. The CDR3 is 14 amino acids. The CDR3 region has the DNA TGCGCCAGCGGACCCGGGACAGGGGAAGAGACCCAGTACTTC. Protein: CASGPGTGEETQYF.

This clonotype came up many times. This sequence joins TRBV5-1 and TRBJ1-6; D not resolved. The CDR3 runs 17 residues. From germline, CDR1 is SGHRS and CDR2 YFSETQ. Trimming shortened V by 4 bases and J by 8 bases, and 22 bases separated the two germline ends. CDR3: CASSLDSRPVTDSPLHF. CDR3 bases: TGCGCCAGCAGCCTGGATTCGCGGCCGGTCACGGATTCACCCCTCCACTTT.

There are a few counts of this clonotype. The chain combines TRBV2 with TRBJ2-3; D gene ambiguous. The CDR3 covers 14 residues. V was pared by 6 bases and J by 0 bases, with 10 bases between. CDR1 is SNHLY and CDR2 is FYNNEI in the germline V gene. The CDR3 DNA reads TGTGCCAGCAGCGTCGATGTCAGCACAGATACGCAGTATTTT. Its protein is CASSVDVSTDTQYF.

Many counts were recorded for this clonotype. The CDR3: CASSLGQGSHEQFF. Here the CDR3 DNA reads TGTGCCAGCAGTTTAGGGCAGGGTAGTCATGAGCAGTTCTTC. This rearrangement joins TRBV12-3 or TRBV12-4 to TRBJ2-1; D possibly corresponds to TRBD1 (5 bases). The length of the CDR3 is 14 residues. V lost 1 base and J 8 bases, leaving 12 bases between the germline ends.

Note on this clonotype: Germline is not matched at one junction end, which may reflect a read error. The CDR3 nucleotides read TGTACCAGCAGCGTACGGACAGATGTCCCCACAGATACGCAGTATTTT. Protein: CTSSVRTDVPTDTQYF. The V and J genes are TRBV9 and TRBJ2-3; a weak D match, TRBD1 (6 bases). The CDR3 covers 16 residues. Germline V gives CDR1 SGDLS, CDR2 YYNGEE. Complete variable domain (other parts from reference TRBV9 and TRBJ2-3): DSGVTQTPKHLITATGQRVTLRCSPRSGDLSVYWYQQSLDQGLQFLIQYYNGEERAKGNILERFSAQQFPDLHSELNLSSLELGDSALYFCTSSVRTDVPTDTQYFGPGTRLTVL.

The rearrangement links TRBV20-1 to TRBJ1-1; 8 positions match TRBD1. The CDR3 is 13 residues long. CDR1 is DFQATT, CDR2 SNEGSKA, per germline (reference sequence). V trimming: 1 base; J trimming: 6 bases; junction bases outside the gene matches: 4. The CDR3: CSARGRGLAEAFF. In DNA, the CDR3 is TGCAGTGCTAGAGGCAGGGGGCTGGCTGAAGCTTTCTTT.

The rearrangement uses TRBV12-3 or TRBV12-4 and TRBJ1-6; D gene ambiguous. The V gene lost 3 bases and the J gene lost 7 bases, with 13 bases spanning the gap. The CDR3 covers 15 residues. CDR3 in amino acids: CASSLNGVGNSPLHF. CDR3 nucleotides: TGTGCCAGCAGTTTGAATGGTGTGGGGAATTCACCCCTCCACTTT.

This clonotype was detected a few times. The V gene is TRBV9, the J gene TRBJ1-1; D ambiguous. V lost 4 bases and J lost 1, with 11 bases in between. Per germline, CDR1 SGDLS and CDR2 YYNGEE. This CDR3 is built from 14 residues. CDR3 nucleotide sequence: TGTGCCAGCAGCCCCCAGCTGGGGAACACTGAAGCTTTCTTT. This sequence encodes CASSPQLGNTEAFF.

The chain carries TRBV12-3 or TRBV12-4 and TRBJ2-7, with TRBD2 as a possible D gene (6 bases). This CDR3 has 15 amino acids. With 3 bases removed from V and 3 bases from J, the gap between germline ends came to 15 bases. CDR3: CASSFRAGPIYEQYF. DNA for the CDR3: TGTGCCAGCAGTTTTCGGGCGGGACCTATCTACGAGCAGTACTTC.

This clonotype has a handful of counts. In nucleotides, the CDR3 is TGTGCCAGCAGCCCAGGACAGGGGTTCGACACCATATATTTT. This translates into CASSPGQGFDTIYF. The rearrangement uses TRBV7-9 and TRBJ1-3, with 9 bases matching TRBD1. Germline V gene lookup returns CDR1 SEHNR and CDR2 FQNEAQ (reference sequence). J was trimmed by 8 bases and V by 5 bases; bases with no gene match: 7. The CDR3 extends over 14 amino acids.

This clonotype was observed many times. The chain employs TRBV20-1 and TRBJ2-5; no reliable D call. The CDR3 has 11 amino acids. The germline gives CDR1 DFQATT, CDR2 SNEGSKA (reference sequence). V shed 6 bases and J shed 3 bases, with 8 bases lying between them. CDR3 protein: CSAGSEETQYF. For the CDR3, the DNA is TGCAGTGCGGGCAGCGAAGAGACCCAGTACTTC.

This clonotype occurred many times. The CDR3 loop is CASSDRDRRTYSNQPQHF. The CDR3 DNA is TGTGCCAGCAGTGACCGGGACAGGAGGACCTATAGCAATCAGCCCCAGCATTTT. The rearrangement uses TRBV6-2 or TRBV6-3 and TRBJ1-5; 8 bases match TRBD1. The CDR3 is 18 residues long. J gave up 0 bases and V 5 bases, and 12 bases lay outside the gene matches. Germline CDR1 and CDR2: MNHEY and SVGEGT.

This clonotype was seen ten or more times. The CDR3 region has the DNA TGTGCCAGCAGGCCCCCCGGGAACACTGAAGCTTTCTTT. This gives the protein CASRPPGNTEAFF. The gene calls are TRBV12-3 or TRBV12-4 and TRBJ1-1; D gene uncertain. CDR3 length: 13 residues. V was trimmed by 6 bases and J by 1 base, leaving 9 bases between them.

The V and J genes are TRBV7-2 and TRBJ2-7; the match to TRBD2 covers 10 bases. This CDR3 has 15 residues. Looked up from germline, CDR1 is SGHTA and CDR2 is FQGNSA. The junction had 7 bases not matched to a gene; V was cut back by 5 bases and J by 3 bases. CDR3 region: CASSPAASGSYEQYF. The CDR3 coding sequence is TGTGCCAGCAGCCCGGCGGCTAGCGGGAGCTACGAGCAGTACTTC.

The chain carries TRBV7-9 and TRBJ2-1, with D possibly TRBD1 on 5 matching bases. V gave up 1 base and J gave up 13 bases, with 14 bases separating them. This CDR3 spans 13 amino acids. Per the germline V gene, CDR1 is SEHNR and CDR2 is FQNEAQ (reference sequence). The CDR3 reads CASSLGLGQFQFF. The DNA of the CDR3 is TGTGCCAGCAGCTTAGGGCTGGGGCAGTTCCAGTTCTTC.

This clonotype has at least ten counts. The chain links TRBV6-2 or TRBV6-3 to TRBJ2-7; D is possibly TRBD2 (5 bases). CDR1 and CDR2 (germline): MNHEY, SVGEGT. The ends were cut back, 8 bases at V and 4 bases at J, with 18 bases in the middle. This CDR3 region has 14 residues. CDR3 in amino acids: CASAFAGVRYEQYF. For the CDR3, the DNA is TGTGCCAGCGCCTTCGCCGGGGTAAGGTACGAGCAGTACTTC.